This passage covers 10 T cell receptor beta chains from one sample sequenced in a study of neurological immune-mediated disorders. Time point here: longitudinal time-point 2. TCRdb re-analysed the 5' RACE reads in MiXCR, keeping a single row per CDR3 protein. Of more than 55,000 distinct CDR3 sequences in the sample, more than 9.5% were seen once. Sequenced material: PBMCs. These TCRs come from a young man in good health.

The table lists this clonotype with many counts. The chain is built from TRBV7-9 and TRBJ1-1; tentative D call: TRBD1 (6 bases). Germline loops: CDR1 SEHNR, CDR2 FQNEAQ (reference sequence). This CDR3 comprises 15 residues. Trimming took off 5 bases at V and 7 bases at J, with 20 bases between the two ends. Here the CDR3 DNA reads TGTGCCAGCAGCCATCAGCCGGGACAAGTAAATGAAGCTTTCTTT. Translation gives CASSHQPGQVNEAFF.

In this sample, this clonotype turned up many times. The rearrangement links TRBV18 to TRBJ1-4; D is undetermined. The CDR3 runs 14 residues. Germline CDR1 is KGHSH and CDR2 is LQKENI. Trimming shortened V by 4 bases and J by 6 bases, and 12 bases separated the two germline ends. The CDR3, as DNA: TGTGCCAGCTCACAGGGAATAAGGGATGAAAAACTGTTTTTT. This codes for CASSQGIRDEKLFF.

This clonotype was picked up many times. CDR3 residues: CASSLNPTGLAGGPYNEQFF. The CDR3 DNA follows: TGTGCCAGCAGCTTAAACCCCACGGGCTTAGCGGGAGGTCCCTACAATGAGCAGTTCTTC. V gene TRBV7-3 combines with J gene TRBJ2-1; TRBD2 agrees at 10 bases. CDR3 length: 20 amino acids. The V gene's germline CDR1 is SGHTA and CDR2 FQGTGA. Trimming removed 1 base from V and 2 bases from J; junction bases left unmatched: 14. The complete variable domain, with remaining parts taken from reference TRBV7-3 and TRBJ2-1, reads GAGVSQTPSNKVTEKGKYVELRCDPISGHTALYWYRQSLGQGPEFLIYFQGTGAADDSGLPNDRFFAVRPEGSVSTLKIQRTERGDSAVYLCASSLNPTGLAGGPYNEQFFGPGTRLTVL.

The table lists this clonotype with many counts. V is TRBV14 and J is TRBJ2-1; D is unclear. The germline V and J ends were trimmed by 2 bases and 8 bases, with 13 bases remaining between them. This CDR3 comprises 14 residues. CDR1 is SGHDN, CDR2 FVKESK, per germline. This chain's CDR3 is CASSQNSRKDEQFF. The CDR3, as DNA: TGTGCCAGCAGCCAAAATTCCAGGAAGGATGAGCAGTTCTTC.

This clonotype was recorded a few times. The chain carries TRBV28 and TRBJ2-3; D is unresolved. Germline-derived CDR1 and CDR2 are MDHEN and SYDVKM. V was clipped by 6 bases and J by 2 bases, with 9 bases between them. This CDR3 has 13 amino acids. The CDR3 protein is CASSRDHTDTQYF. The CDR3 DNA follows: TGTGCCAGCAGCCGCGACCACACAGATACGCAGTATTTT.

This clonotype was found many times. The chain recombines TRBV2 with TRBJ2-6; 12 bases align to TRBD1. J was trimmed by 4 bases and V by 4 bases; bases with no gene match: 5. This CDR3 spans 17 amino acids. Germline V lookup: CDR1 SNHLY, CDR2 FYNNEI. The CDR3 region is CASSVGQGAPGANVLTF. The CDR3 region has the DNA TGTGCCAGCAGTGTGGGACAGGGGGCGCCCGGGGCCAACGTCCTGACTTTC.

DNA for the CDR3: TGTGCCAGCAGCAAGGACAGGTCATCCTATGAGCAGTTCTTC. As protein: CASSKDRSSYEQFF. The chain links TRBV7-9 to TRBJ2-1, with 7 bases lining up with TRBD1. The ends lost 5 bases at V and 8 bases at J; junction bases unmatched: 9. The CDR3 has 14 residues. The germline V gene encodes CDR1 SEHNR and CDR2 FQNEAQ (reference sequence).

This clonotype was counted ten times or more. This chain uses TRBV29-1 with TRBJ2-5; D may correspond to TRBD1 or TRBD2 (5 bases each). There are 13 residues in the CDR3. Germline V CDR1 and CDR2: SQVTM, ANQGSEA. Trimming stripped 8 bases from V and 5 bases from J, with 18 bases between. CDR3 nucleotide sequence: TGCAGCCATAGGGACGGACGTATGGAGACCCAGTACTTC. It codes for CSHRDGRMETQYF.

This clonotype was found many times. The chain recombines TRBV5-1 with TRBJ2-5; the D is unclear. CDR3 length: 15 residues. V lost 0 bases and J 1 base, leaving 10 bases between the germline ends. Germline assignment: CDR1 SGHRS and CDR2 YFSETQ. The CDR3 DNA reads TGCGCCAGCAGCTTGGCCAGCCTCAGCCAAGAGACCCAGTACTTC. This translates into CASSLASLSQETQYF.

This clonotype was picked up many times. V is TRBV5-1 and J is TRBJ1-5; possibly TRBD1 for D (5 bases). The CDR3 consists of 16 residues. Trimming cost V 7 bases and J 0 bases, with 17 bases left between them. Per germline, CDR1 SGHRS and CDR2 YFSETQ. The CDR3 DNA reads TGCGCCAGCCCCCGGGGGTCGGACCATAGCAATCAGCCCCAGCATTTT. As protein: CASPRGSDHSNQPQHF.